This TCR beta chain was retrieved from a study of metastatic and nonmetastatic thyroid tumors. Broader study findings: The study reportedly found significantly higher TCR beta diversity in malignant thyroid tumors than benign nodules, in blood and tumor.

TCRdb re-processed the PCR reads through MiXCR. The data show about 9,600 clones, with roughly 32% seen just once and approximately 5% held by the top ten. The V gene lost 5 bases and the J gene lost 7 bases, with 16 bases spanning the gap. The CDR3 totals 13 residues. Germline V lookup: CDR1 DFQATT, CDR2 SNEGSKA (reference sequence). This clone turned up a few times. The antigen is unknown. No treatment of any kind had been given to any patient before thyroid surgery. The sequenced sample consisted of tumor tissue. The chain combines TRBV20-1 with TRBJ2-3; D uncertain. The origin of this receptor is a female donor with papillary thyroid cancer or a benign thyroid nodule (not recorded which). Some clones in this sample may be carry-over from other donors' samples. CDR3 coding DNA: TGCAGTGCTCAAAGTACGGGTGAAAATACGCAGTATTTT. It encodes CSAQSTGENTQYF.